Listed below are T cell receptor beta chains from one sample, sequenced in a study of OX40 agonist ivuxolimab in advanced cancers. The data were produced by immunoSEQ multiplex PCR, yet TCRdb's version contains in-frame clones alone and is incomplete. The sample holds 55,000 to 70,000 clones, about 85% seen once. The source was CD4+ or CD8+ T cells sorted from blood, collected in a trial of the OX40 agonist ivuxolimab. Receptors originate from an adult with an advanced solid tumor such as melanoma, head and neck, liver or kidney cancer. Each CDR3 is given with its conserved first and last residue. A D gene is named only where the DNA matches it firmly. Clone size, where shown, is once, few, many, or a class for clones that have expanded.

>.|TRBV5-4|TRBD1|14|TRBJ2-4
CASSSGTARGIQYF
TGTGCCAGCAGCTCCGGGACAGCCCGAGGCATTCAGTACTTC
>.|TRBV5-4|TRBD1|15|TRBJ1-2
CASSFRQGAAYGYTF
TGTGCCAGCAGCTTCAGACAGGGGGCGGCCTATGGCTACACCTTC
>.|TRBV30|TRBD2|14|TRBJ2-7
CAWGEGTRYYEQYF
TGTGCCTGGGGGGAGGGGACTCGCTACTACGAGCAGTACTTC
>.|TRBV7-9|TRBD2|13|TRBJ2-7
CASSRSEGSGRAF
TGTGCCAGCAGCCGATCAGAGGGTAGCGGGAGGGCCTTC
>once|TRBV2|TRBD2|17|TRBJ2-1
CASRRTGTSGTYNEQFF
TGTGCCAGCAGGAGAACCGGGACTAGCGGGACCTACAATGAGCAGTTCTTC
>.|TRBV18|TRBD2|17|TRBJ2-1
CASSPRTAGAHYNEQFF
TGTGCCAGCTCACCACGAACGGCGGGAGCCCACTACAATGAGCAGTTCTTC
>.|TRBV30|TRBD2|14|TRBJ2-5
CAFTGGPGIKTQYF
TGTGCCTTCACGGGAGGGCCGGGGATAAAGACCCAGTACTTC
>.|TRBV5-8|TRBD1|16|TRBJ1-3
CASSFTGAPSGNTIYF
TGTGCCAGCAGCTTCACAGGGGCTCCCTCTGGAAACACCATATATTTT
>.|TRBV9|.|14|TRBJ1-1
CASSVLDKNTEAFF
TGTGCCAGCAGCGTACTCGACAAGAACACTGAAGCTTTCTTT
>.|TRBV28|.|14|TRBJ1-5
CASTGDGSNQPQHF
TGTGCCAGCACCGGGGACGGTAGCAATCAGCCCCAGCATTTT
>.|TRBV6-6|.|13|TRBJ2-7
CASSYSRGYEQYF
TGTGCCAGCAGTTACTCGAGGGGCTACGAGCAGTACTTC
>.|TRBV5-6|TRBD1|14|TRBJ2-2
CASSWNRGAGELFF
TGTGCCAGCAGCTGGAACAGGGGCGCCGGGGAGCTGTTTTTT
>.|TRBV30|.|13|TRBJ1-5
CAWSLRGGQPQHF
TGTGCCTGGAGTTTACGGGGAGGGCAGCCCCAGCATTTT
>.|TRBV28|.|13|TRBJ1-5
CASRQGGNQPQHF
TGTGCCAGCAGACAGGGAGGAAATCAGCCCCAGCATTTT
>.|TRBV2|TRBD2|15|TRBJ2-7
CASSPLSGGAQRQYF
TGTGCCAGCAGCCCCCTTAGCGGGGGGGCTCAGCGGCAGTACTTC
>.|TRBV28|TRBD1|16|TRBJ1-4
CASSLFGTGYNEKLFF
TGTGCCAGCAGTTTGTTCGGGACAGGTTATAATGAAAAACTGTTTTTT
>.|TRBV10-3|TRBD1|15|TRBJ1-2
CAISESRTGGYGYTF
TGTGCCATCAGTGAGTCGAGGACAGGGGGCTATGGCTACACCTTC
>.|TRBV10-1|.|14|TRBJ2-3
CASSEQLSTDTQYF
TGCGCCAGCAGTGAGCAGCTAAGCACAGATACGCAGTATTTT
>.|TRBV28|.|15|TRBJ2-3
CASSLSVGLTDTQYF
TGTGCCAGCAGTTTATCCGTGGGTCTCACAGATACGCAGTATTTT
>medium-sized|TRBV5-4|.|15|TRBJ1-6
CASSLVAGGNSPLHF
TGTGCCAGCAGCTTGGTTGCAGGCGGAAATTCACCCCTCCACTTT
>.|TRBV7-2|.|16|TRBJ2-1
CASSLRLRGAEDEQFF
TGTGCCAGCAGCCTACGCTTAAGAGGGGCTGAGGATGAGCAGTTCTTC
>.|TRBV20-1|.|11|TRBJ1-2
CSARGGYGYTF
TGCAGTGCTCGGGGAGGGTATGGCTACACCTTC
>.|TRBV7-8|.|11|TRBJ2-7
CASSLWAEQYF
TGTGCCAGCAGCTTATGGGCCGAGCAGTACTTC
>.|TRBV30|.|16|TRBJ2-1
CAWVGGGGSSYNEQFF
TGTGCCTGGGTTGGAGGGGGTGGGAGTTCCTACAATGAGCAGTTCTTC
>.|TRBV28|.|14|TRBJ2-7
CASSAQKPVSEQYF
TGTGCCAGCAGTGCCCAGAAACCAGTATCCGAGCAGTACTTC
>.|TRBV6-1|.|13|TRBJ1-3
CASSKGFGNTIYF
TGTGCCAGCAGCAAGGGGTTCGGAAACACCATATATTTT
>.|TRBV30|.|13|TRBJ1-5
CAWSIGQNQPQHF
TGTGCCTGGAGTATAGGACAGAATCAGCCCCAGCATTTT
>.|TRBV6-6|.|14|TRBJ2-5
CASSYTRGSETQYF
TGTGCCAGCAGTTATACTAGGGGTTCAGAGACCCAGTACTTC
>.|TRBV25-1|.|15|TRBJ1-1
CASSEWGRGNTEAFF
TGTGCCAGCAGTGAATGGGGACGGGGAAACACTGAAGCTTTCTTT
>.|TRBV30|.|13|TRBJ1-2
CAWSVPPYYGYTF
TGTGCCTGGAGTGTTCCCCCTTACTATGGCTACACCTTC
>.|TRBV19|.|15|TRBJ1-6
CASSTDTAGNSPLHF
TGTGCCAGTAGTACGGACACGGCCGGGAATTCACCCCTCCACTTT
>.|TRBV28|.|13|TRBJ1-5
CASSWAGNQPQHF
TGTGCCAGCAGTTGGGCTGGCAATCAGCCCCAGCATTTT
>.|TRBV11-2|.|17|TRBJ2-7
CASSLEAASANSYEQYF
TGTGCCAGCAGCTTAGAGGCGGCGTCCGCGAACTCCTACGAGCAGTACTTC
>.|TRBV18|TRBD1|15|TRBJ1-2
CASSPPGDRIYGYTF
TGTGCCAGCTCACCCCCCGGGGACAGAATCTATGGCTACACCTTC